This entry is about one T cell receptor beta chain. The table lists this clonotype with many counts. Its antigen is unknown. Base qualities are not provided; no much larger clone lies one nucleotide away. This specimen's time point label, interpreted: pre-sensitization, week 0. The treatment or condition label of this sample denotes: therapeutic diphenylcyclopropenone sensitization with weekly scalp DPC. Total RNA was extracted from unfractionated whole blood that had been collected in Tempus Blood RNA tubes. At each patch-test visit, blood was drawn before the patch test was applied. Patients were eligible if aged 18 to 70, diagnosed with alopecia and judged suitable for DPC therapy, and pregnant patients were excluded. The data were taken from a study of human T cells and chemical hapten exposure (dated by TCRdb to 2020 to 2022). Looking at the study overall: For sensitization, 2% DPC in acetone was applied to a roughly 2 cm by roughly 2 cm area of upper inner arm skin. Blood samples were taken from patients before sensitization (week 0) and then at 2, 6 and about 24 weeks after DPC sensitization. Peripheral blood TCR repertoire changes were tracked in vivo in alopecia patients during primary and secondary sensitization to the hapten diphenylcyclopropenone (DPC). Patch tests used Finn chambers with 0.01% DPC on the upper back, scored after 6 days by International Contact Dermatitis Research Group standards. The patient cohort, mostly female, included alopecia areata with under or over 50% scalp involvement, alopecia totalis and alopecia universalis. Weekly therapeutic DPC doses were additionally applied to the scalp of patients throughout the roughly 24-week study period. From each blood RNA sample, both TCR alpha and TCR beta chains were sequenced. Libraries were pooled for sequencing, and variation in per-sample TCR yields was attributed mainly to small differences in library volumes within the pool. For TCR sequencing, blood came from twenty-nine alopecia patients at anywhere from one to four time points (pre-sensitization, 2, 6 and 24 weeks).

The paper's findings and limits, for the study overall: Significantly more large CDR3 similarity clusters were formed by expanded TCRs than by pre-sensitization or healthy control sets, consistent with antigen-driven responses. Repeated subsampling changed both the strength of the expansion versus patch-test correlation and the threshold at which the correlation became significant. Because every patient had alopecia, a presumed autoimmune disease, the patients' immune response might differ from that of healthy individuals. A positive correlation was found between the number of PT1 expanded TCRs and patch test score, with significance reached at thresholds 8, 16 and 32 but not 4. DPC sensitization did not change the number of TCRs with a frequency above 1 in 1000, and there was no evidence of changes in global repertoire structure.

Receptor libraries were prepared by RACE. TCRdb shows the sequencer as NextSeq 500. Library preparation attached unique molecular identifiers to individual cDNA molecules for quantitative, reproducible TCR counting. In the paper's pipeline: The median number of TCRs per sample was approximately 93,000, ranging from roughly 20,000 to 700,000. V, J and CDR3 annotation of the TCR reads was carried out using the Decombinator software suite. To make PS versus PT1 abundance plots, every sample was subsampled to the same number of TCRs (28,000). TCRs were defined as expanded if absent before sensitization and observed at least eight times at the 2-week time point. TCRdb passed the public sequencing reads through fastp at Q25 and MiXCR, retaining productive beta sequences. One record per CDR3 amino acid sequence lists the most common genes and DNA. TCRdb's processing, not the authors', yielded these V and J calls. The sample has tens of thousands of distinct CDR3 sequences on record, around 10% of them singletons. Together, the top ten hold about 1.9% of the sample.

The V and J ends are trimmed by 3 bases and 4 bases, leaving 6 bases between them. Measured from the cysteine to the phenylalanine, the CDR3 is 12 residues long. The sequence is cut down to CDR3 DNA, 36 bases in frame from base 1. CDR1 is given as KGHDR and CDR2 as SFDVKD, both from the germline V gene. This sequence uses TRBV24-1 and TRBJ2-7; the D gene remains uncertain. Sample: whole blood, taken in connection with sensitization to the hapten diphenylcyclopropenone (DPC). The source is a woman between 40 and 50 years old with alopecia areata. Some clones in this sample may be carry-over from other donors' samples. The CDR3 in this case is CATSDQAYEQYF. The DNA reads TGTGCCACCAGTGATCAGGCATACGAGCAGTACTTC.